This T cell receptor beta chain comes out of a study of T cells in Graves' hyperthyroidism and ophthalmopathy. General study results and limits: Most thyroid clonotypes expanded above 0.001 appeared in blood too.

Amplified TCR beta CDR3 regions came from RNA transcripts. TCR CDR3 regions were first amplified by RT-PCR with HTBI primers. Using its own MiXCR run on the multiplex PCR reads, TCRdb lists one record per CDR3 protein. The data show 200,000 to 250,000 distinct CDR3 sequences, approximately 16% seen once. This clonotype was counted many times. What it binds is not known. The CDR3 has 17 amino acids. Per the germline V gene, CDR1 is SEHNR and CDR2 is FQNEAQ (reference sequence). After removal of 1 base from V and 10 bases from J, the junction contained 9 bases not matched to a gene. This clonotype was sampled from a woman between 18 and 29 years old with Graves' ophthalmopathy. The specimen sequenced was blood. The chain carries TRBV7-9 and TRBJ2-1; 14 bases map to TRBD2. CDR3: CASSLDLGLAGAREQFF. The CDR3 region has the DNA TGTGCCAGCAGCTTAGACCTGGGACTAGCGGGAGCAAGGGAGCAGTTCTTC.